Sequencing of this T cell receptor (beta chain) was carried out in a study of blood T cell repertoires in COVID-19. Germline V gives CDR1 SGHAT, CDR2 FQNNGV. Trimming pared 3 bases from V and 8 bases from J, leaving 10 bases between. The CDR3 contains 13 residues. Repertoires were generated with immunoSEQ multiplex PCR, while TCRdb's copy carries only in-frame clones and drops some. The sample has roughly 330,000 clones; about 90% are singletons. All enrollees were about 18 to 95 years old and from about 24 US areas. All recovered Cohort 3 donors got two negative PCRs, got clearance, or saw symptom resolution.

Sample: PBMCs or T cells enriched from blood (not recorded which). The chain uses TRBV11-2 and TRBJ1-4; no firm D call. This sequence was found in a man aged 30 to 45 who had recovered from COVID-19. The CDR3 region is CASSFGLAEKLFF. In DNA, the CDR3 is TGTGCCAGCAGCTTCGGACTTGCCGAAAAACTGTTTTTT.